Listed here are 15 T cell receptor beta chains from one sample, sequenced in a study of shared clonotypes between healthy human individuals. The protocol was immunoSEQ multiplex PCR, while the TCRdb copy is restricted to in-frame clones and leaves out a portion. The table lists fewer than 3 million clones, 85% to 95% of them singletons. Sequenced material: naive CD4+ T cells from PBMCs. Noted subset: CD45RA+ positively selected. The receptor set was obtained from a man between 18 and 29 years old in good health. Some clones in this sample may be carry-over from other donors' samples.

This chain connects TRBV30 to TRBJ2-7, with 9 bases that match TRBD1. The CDR3 spans 16 residues. The V and J ends lost 5 bases and 2 bases, in that order; junction bases with no gene match: 13. Germline CDR1 and CDR2: GTSNPN and SVGIG (reference sequence). The CDR3 DNA reads as TGTGCCTGGGCGCCGTTACAGGGGGCGGTGGCCTACGAGCAGTACTTC. Protein: CAWAPLQGAVAYEQYF.

The CDR3 coding sequence is TGTGCCAGCAGTTTAACCTGGCCAGGAGACTACGAGCAGTACTTC. Protein: CASSLTWPGDYEQYF. The V gene is TRBV27, the J gene TRBJ2-7; no reliable D call. The length of the CDR3 is 15 residues. Germline values: CDR1 MNHEY, CDR2 SMNVEV (reference sequence). Trimming cost V 2 bases and J 3 bases, with 14 bases left between them.

This rearrangement joins TRBV2 to TRBJ2-7; 9 bases match TRBD1. Per germline, CDR1 SNHLY and CDR2 FYNNEI. The ends lost 3 bases at V and 6 bases at J; junction bases unmatched: 9. This CDR3 region has 15 residues. DNA of the CDR3: TGTGCCAGCAGTGACCGGCGAACAGGGGGCGGCGAGCAGTACTTC. Translated, it gives CASSDRRTGGGEQYF.

This chain uses TRBV5-1 with TRBJ2-7, with TRBD2 as a possible D gene (5 bases). Looked up from germline, CDR1 is SGHRS and CDR2 is YFSETQ. Trimming stripped 0 bases from V and 5 bases from J, with 12 bases between. This CDR3 is 14 amino acids long. This CDR3 reads CASSLEAPGDEQYF. The CDR3 nucleotides read TGCGCCAGCAGCTTGGAGGCTCCCGGGGACGAGCAGTACTTC.

The genes are TRBV18 and TRBJ1-2; D not certain. Germline V gene lookup returns CDR1 KGHSH and CDR2 LQKENI. This CDR3 comprises 13 residues. V was clipped by 3 bases and J by 5 bases, with 10 bases between them. The CDR3 protein is CASSPGSFYGYTF. The CDR3 DNA sequence: TGTGCCAGCTCACCCGGGAGTTTTTATGGCTACACCTTC.

The chain employs TRBV28 and TRBJ1-4; the match to TRBD1 covers 8 bases. The V and J ends lost 5 bases and 4 bases, in that order; junction bases with no gene match: 6. This CDR3 region has 15 residues. Looked up from germline, CDR1 is MDHEN and CDR2 is SYDVKM. CDR3 DNA sequence: TGTGCCAGCAGTCCCCACAGGGGGGATAATGAAAAACTGTTTTTT. As protein: CASSPHRGDNEKLFF. Based on the CDR3 plus reference TRBV28 and TRBJ1-4, the full variable domain is DVKVTQSSRYLVKRTGEKVFLECVQDMDHENMFWYRQDPGLGLRLIYFSYDVKMKEKGDIPEGYSVSREKKERFSLILESASTNQTSMYLCASSPHRGDNEKLFFGSGTQLSVL.

V gene TRBV11-2 combines with J gene TRBJ2-3; 8 nucleotides line up with TRBD1. From germline, CDR1 is SGHAT and CDR2 FQNNGV. V shed 5 bases and J 1 base; nucleotides not matched to a gene: 8. The CDR3 has 16 amino acids. The chain's CDR3 is CASSRARGQGTDTQYF. CDR3 in DNA: TGTGCCAGCAGCCGAGCCAGGGGGCAAGGCACAGATACGCAGTATTTT.

This clone showed up just once. The rearrangement uses TRBV4-1 and TRBJ1-2; D possibly corresponds to TRBD1 (5 bases). The CDR3 sequence is 17 residues long. V lost 2 bases and J lost 6, with 22 bases in between. Germline values: CDR1 MGHRA, CDR2 YSYEKL. The CDR3 reads CASSQRIRDAELNGYTF. As DNA, the CDR3 is TGCGCCAGCAGCCAACGCATCCGGGACGCGGAACTCAATGGCTACACCTTC.

This rearrangement joins TRBV4-3 to TRBJ2-3; a possible D gene is TRBD1 (5 bases). The CDR3 covers 15 residues. Germline loops: CDR1 LGHNA, CDR2 YSLEER. The V end was cut by 2 bases, the J end by 0 bases, with 9 bases between. CDR3 nucleotides: TGCGCCAGCAGCCAACAGGGAAAAAGCACAGATACGCAGTATTTT. This encodes CASSQQGKSTDTQYF.

As concerns this clone: This same CDR3 is encoded by further DNA sequences in the sample. This chain links TRBV28 with TRBJ1-1, with D possibly matching TRBD1 (6 bases). The germline V gene has CDR1 MDHEN and CDR2 SYDVKM. This CDR3 comprises 14 residues. V gave up 3 bases and J gave up 4 bases, with 12 bases separating them. In DNA form, the CDR3 reads TGTGCCAGCAGTTTGTGGCAGGGGAGCACTGAAGCTTTCTTT. It encodes CASSLWQGSTEAFF.

V gene TRBV11-2 combines with J gene TRBJ2-3; tentatively, D is TRBD1 (6 bases). Per germline, CDR1 SGHAT and CDR2 FQNNGV. This CDR3 comprises 15 residues. V was clipped by 1 base and J by 10 bases, with 18 bases between them. DNA for the CDR3: TGTGCCAGCAGCTTAGTGTTACCGTCGCAGGGGTCGCAGTATTTT. Its translation is CASSLVLPSQGSQYF.

The chain recombines TRBV28 with TRBJ2-6; tentative D call: TRBD2 (6 bases). The length of the CDR3 is 16 residues. Trimming pared 4 bases from V and 1 base from J, leaving 11 bases between. Germline V CDR1 and CDR2: MDHEN, SYDVKM. The CDR3 is CASSSGAVSGANVLTF. CDR3 coding DNA: TGTGCCAGCAGTTCGGGAGCCGTTTCTGGGGCCAACGTCCTGACTTTC.

The J gene is TRBJ2-1, the V gene TRBV10-3; 9 bases match TRBD2. The V gene end was trimmed by 8 bases and the J gene end by 8 bases; junction bases not matched to a gene: 16. The germline V gene encodes CDR1 ENHRY and CDR2 SYGVKD. The CDR3 spans 16 residues. The CDR3 here is CAIPRAGGPQGDEQFF. Written as DNA, the CDR3 is TGTGCCATCCCCAGGGCGGGAGGGCCCCAGGGGGATGAGCAGTTCTTC.

CDR3 in amino acids: CASSTDRGRSNQPQHF. The DNA for the CDR3 is TGTGCCAGCAGCACAGATCGGGGACGTAGCAATCAGCCCCAGCATTTT. This sequence joins TRBV7-2 and TRBJ1-5; weak D call: TRBD1 (5 bases). V was trimmed by 5 bases and J by 0 bases, leaving 14 bases between them. Germline values: CDR1 SGHTA, CDR2 FQGNSA. CDR3 size: 16 residues.

CDR3 nucleotides: TGTGCCAGTAGTGCGAGTTTTGACCACAATCAGCCCCAGCATTTT. Translated, it gives CASSASFDHNQPQHF. The V gene is TRBV19, the J gene TRBJ1-5; unclear D gene. Between the trimmed V and J ends, which lost 5 bases and 3 bases, there was a span of 14 bases. Germline lookup yields CDR1 LNHDA and CDR2 SQIVND (reference sequence). The CDR3 has 15 amino acids.